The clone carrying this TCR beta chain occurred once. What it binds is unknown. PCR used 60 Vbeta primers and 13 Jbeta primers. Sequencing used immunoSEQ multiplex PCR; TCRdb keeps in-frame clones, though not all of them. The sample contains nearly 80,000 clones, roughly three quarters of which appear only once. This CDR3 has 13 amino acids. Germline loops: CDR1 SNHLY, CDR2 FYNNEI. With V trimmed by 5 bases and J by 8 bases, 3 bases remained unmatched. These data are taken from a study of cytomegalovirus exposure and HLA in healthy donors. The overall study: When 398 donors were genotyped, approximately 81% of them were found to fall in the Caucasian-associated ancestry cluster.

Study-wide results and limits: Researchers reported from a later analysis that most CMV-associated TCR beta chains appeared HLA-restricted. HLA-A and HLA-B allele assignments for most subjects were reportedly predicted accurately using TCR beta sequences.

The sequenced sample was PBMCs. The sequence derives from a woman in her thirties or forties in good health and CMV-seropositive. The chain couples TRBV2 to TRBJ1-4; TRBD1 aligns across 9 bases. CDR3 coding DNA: TGTGCCAGCAGTCGGGACAGGGTAGAAAAACTGTTTTTT. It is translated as CASSRDRVEKLFF.